These 12 T cell receptor beta chains originate from one sample sequenced in a study. TCRdb re-derived calls from the RT-PCR reads in MiXCR, one entry per CDR3 protein. The sample carries more than 600,000 distinct CDR3 sequences, more than 13% recorded once. The sequenced material came from memory CD4+ T cells from blood. These receptor sequences come from a female donor in good health, serving as a healthy control.

The genes are TRBV20-1 and TRBJ2-1; TRBD1 aligns across 7 bases. Looked up from germline, CDR1 is DFQATT and CDR2 is SNEGSKA (reference sequence). The CDR3 contains 14 residues. V lost 6 bases, J lost 2 bases, and 7 bases stayed unmatched. CDR3 in amino acids: CSAVDRVTYNEQFF. CDR3 nucleotides: TGCAGTGCCGTCGACAGGGTCACCTACAATGAGCAGTTCTTC.

The chain has TRBV30 and TRBJ2-3, with D perhaps TRBD1 (6 bases). Germline V gives CDR1 GTSNPN, CDR2 SVGIG (reference sequence). Trimming pared 5 bases from V and 3 bases from J, leaving 12 bases between. The CDR3 sequence is 13 residues long. DNA of the CDR3: TGTGCCTGGGGGGCAGGACAGACAGATACGCAGTATTTT. Translation gives CAWGAGQTDTQYF.

Points on this clonotype: The germline gene is not matched at one end of the junction; a read error may be the cause. The chain recombines TRBV7-2 with TRBJ2-1; 13 positions match TRBD2. There are 15 residues in the CDR3. CDR1 and CDR2 from the germline V gene are SGHTA and FQGNSA. The CDR3 DNA reads TGTGCCAGCAGCCGGACTAGCGGGAGTACCAATGATCAGTTCTTC. It encodes CASSRTSGSTNDQFF. Combining the CDR3 with reference TRBV7-2 and TRBJ2-1 gives the whole variable domain GAGVSQSPSNKVTEKGKDVELRCDPISGHTALYWYRQSLGQGLEFLIYFQGNSAPDKSGLPSDRFSAERTGGSVSTLTIQRTQQEDSAVYLCASSRTSGSTNDQFFGPGTRLTVL.

This clonotype was counted only a few times. V gene TRBV7-2 combines with J gene TRBJ2-3; TRBD2 aligns across 13 bases. The CDR3 has 16 residues. V lost 5 bases, J lost 3 bases, and 5 bases stayed unmatched. The germline gives CDR1 SGHTA, CDR2 FQGNSA. The chain's CDR3 is CASSPGTSGITDTQYF. The CDR3 DNA sequence: TGTGCCAGCAGCCCTGGGACTAGCGGGATTACAGATACGCAGTATTTT.

J is TRBJ1-2 and V is TRBV2, with TRBD1 matching 8 bases. This CDR3 is built from 15 residues. J lost 5 bases, V lost 4 bases, and 9 bases had no gene match. Germline CDR1 reads SNHLY; CDR2 reads FYNNEI. The CDR3 DNA is TGTGCCAGCAGTGGAACAGGGGGAAGGAGTTATGGCTACACCTTC. Amino acids: CASSGTGGRSYGYTF.

The chain couples TRBV5-1 to TRBJ1-2; 7 bases agree with TRBD1. The CDR3 length is 15 residues. CDR1 and CDR2 (germline): SGHRS, YFSETQ. The ends lost 4 bases at V and 3 bases at J; junction bases unmatched: 9. The CDR3 is CASSPEGQAYYGYTF. The CDR3 DNA reads TGCGCCAGCAGCCCTGAAGGACAGGCCTACTATGGCTACACCTTC.

A few counts support this clonotype. CDR3 residues: CASSPVAGTGVSPLHF. The CDR3 DNA reads TGTGCCAGCAGCCCCGTAGCCGGGACAGGGGTTTCACCCCTCCACTTT. The chain combines TRBV4-2 with TRBJ1-6, with 10 positions matching TRBD1. This CDR3 is 16 amino acids long. Per germline, CDR1 LGHNA and CDR2 YNFKEQ. V trimming: 4 bases; J trimming: 9 bases; junction bases outside the gene matches: 9.

This clonotype was detected many times. The V and J genes are TRBV6-5 and TRBJ1-1; unclear D gene. The germline CDR1 and CDR2 sequences are MNHEY and SVGAGI. V gave up 2 bases and J gave up 7 bases, with 14 bases separating them. This CDR3 spans 14 amino acids. The CDR3, as DNA: TGTGCCAGCAGTTACGGCCTTCGGACGCGTGAAGCTTTCTTT. This sequence encodes CASSYGLRTREAFF.

The chain has TRBV29-1 and TRBJ1-4, with 7 bases matching TRBD1. The CDR3 sequence is 14 residues long. The J segment lost 8 bases and the V segment lost 7 bases, leaving 13 bases of the junction unmatched. Germline CDR1 is SQVTM and CDR2 is ANQGSEA. The CDR3 here is CSAATGSRGEKLFF. In nucleotides, the CDR3 is TGCAGCGCCGCGACAGGGAGTCGTGGGGAAAAACTGTTTTTT.

The sample holds a few counts of this clonotype. V usage is TRBV12-3 or TRBV12-4 and J usage is TRBJ1-4; 7 positions agree with TRBD1. J was trimmed by 8 bases and V by 3 bases; bases with no gene match: 6. This CDR3 comprises 14 residues. The DNA for the CDR3 is TGTGCCAGCAGTTTTAGGGGGCAAGGGGAAAAACTGTTTTTT. Its translation: CASSFRGQGEKLFF.

The V call is TRBV7-2, the J call TRBJ2-7, with 8 bases that match TRBD2. The V segment lost 2 bases and the J segment 5 bases; nucleotides outside the gene matches: 11. The CDR3 is 16 residues long. The germline V gene has CDR1 SGHTA and CDR2 FQGNSA. The CDR3 spells CASSLTSAGGGHEQYF. The CDR3 DNA sequence: TGTGCCAGCAGCTTAACTTCGGCGGGAGGCGGCCACGAGCAGTACTTC.

This clonotype has at least ten counts. V and J are TRBV20-1 and TRBJ2-1; D gene ambiguous. Trimming removed 5 bases from V and 0 bases from J, with 11 bases in between. Germline V CDR1 and CDR2: DFQATT, SNEGSKA (reference sequence). The CDR3 loop spans 14 amino acids. CDR3 nucleotide sequence: TGCAGTGCTGGATACATGAGCTCCTACAATGAGCAGTTCTTC. The encoded protein is CSAGYMSSYNEQFF.